The next 24 T cell receptor beta chains were all read from a single sample in a study of T cells after posttransplantation cyclophosphamide. A marrow graft followed busulfan-fludarabine conditioning, with cyclophosphamide on days +3 and +4. Produced via immunoSEQ multiplex PCR; TCRdb's table is partial and in-frame only. This repertoire shows about 17,000 clones, roughly 80% found once; its top ten account for roughly a third. Sequences were derived from CD8+ T cells sorted from PBMCs, sampled roughly 2,000 days after a stem cell transplant with posttransplant cyclophosphamide. These receptors were collected from a female patient aged 40 to 55 who received an allogeneic stem cell transplant from a related donor, was CMV-positive, and had no GVHD. The T cells may come from the graft donor.

This clone appeared a single time. This sequence joins TRBV30 and TRBJ1-5; 8 bases are shared with TRBD1. Trimming cost V 5 bases and J 6 bases; bases outside gene matches: 24. This CDR3 region has 19 residues. CDR1 is GTSNPN, CDR2 SVGIG, per germline (reference sequence). The chain's CDR3 is CAWDLLPNWDDRGSQPQHF. The CDR3 nucleotides read TGTGCCTGGGACCTCTTACCTAATTGGGACGACAGGGGAAGTCAGCCCCAGCATTTT.

The V and J genes are TRBV29-1 and TRBJ2-3, with 10 positions matching TRBD2. The V and J ends lost 3 bases and 1 base, in that order; junction bases with no gene match: 13. The CDR3 contains 18 residues. Germline CDR1 is SQVTM and CDR2 is ANQGSEA. The CDR3 bases are TGCAGCGTTGAGATAGTAGCGGGGGGATTAGATCGCACAGATACGCAGTATTTT. Translated: CSVEIVAGGLDRTDTQYF.

The chain links TRBV4-2 to TRBJ2-2, with 11 bases aligning to TRBD2. CDR1 LGHNA and CDR2 YNFKEQ come from the germline V gene. This CDR3 contains 19 residues. After removal of 0 bases from V and 4 bases from J, the junction contained 10 bases not matched to a gene. The CDR3 DNA is TGTGCCAGCAGCCAAGATCCGATAGCGGGGGGGCCGGTCACCGGGGAGCTGTTTTTT. This codes for CASSQDPIAGGPVTGELFF.

This chain connects TRBV5-6 to TRBJ1-2; 9 nucleotides align to TRBD1. The CDR3 consists of 17 residues. Germline trimming cut 2 bases from V and 2 bases from J; bases unmatched to any gene: 10. Looked up from germline, CDR1 is SGHDT and CDR2 is YYEEEE. The CDR3 coding sequence is TGTGCCAGCAGCTTAGGGACAGGGTCGATAGCGAACTATGGCTACACCTTC. Translating it yields CASSLGTGSIANYGYTF.

This chain uses TRBV19 with TRBJ1-2; 8 bases agree with TRBD1. V gave up 5 bases and J gave up 2 bases; unmatched junction bases: 7. Germline-derived CDR1 and CDR2 are LNHDA and SQIVND (reference sequence). The CDR3 loop spans 15 amino acids. CDR3 region: CASSPQDRGNYGYTF. Here the CDR3 DNA reads TGTGCCAGTAGTCCCCAAGACAGGGGAAACTATGGCTACACCTTC.

This chain joins TRBV9 and TRBJ2-3; 11 nucleotides agree with TRBD2. The ends lost 3 bases at V and 2 bases at J; junction bases unmatched: 11. CDR3 length equals 18 residues. Germline CDR1 is SGDLS and CDR2 is YYNGEE. The CDR3 reads CASSGLGTSGSITDTQYF. The CDR3 coding sequence is TGTGCCAGCAGCGGATTAGGGACTAGCGGATCGATCACAGATACGCAGTATTTT.

This clone was recorded once. The rearrangement links TRBV6-5 to TRBJ1-1; 7 bases match TRBD1. This CDR3 has 14 residues. Germline V gives CDR1 MNHEY, CDR2 SVGAGI. After removal of 2 bases from V and 4 bases from J, the junction contained 4 bases not matched to a gene. CDR3 loop: CASSYIGTVTEAFF. In nucleotides, the CDR3 is TGTGCCAGCAGTTACATTGGGACAGTCACTGAAGCTTTCTTT.

The chain uses TRBV5-6 and TRBJ1-6, with 8 bases identical to TRBD1. Germline V CDR1 and CDR2: SGHDT, YYEEEE. V lost 1 base to trimming and J lost 6 bases; unmatched junction nucleotides: 3. The CDR3 consists of 15 residues. The CDR3 reads CASSLTGGFNSPLHF. CDR3 sequence (DNA): TGTGCCAGCAGCTTGACAGGGGGTTTTAATTCACCCCTCCACTTT.

This clone was seen just once. The chain has TRBV7-2 and TRBJ2-1, with TRBD2 identical over 8 bases. Germline V gives CDR1 SGHTA, CDR2 FQGNSA. The CDR3 totals 17 residues. The junction had 10 bases not matched to a gene; V was cut back by 4 bases and J by 2 bases. CDR3 loop: CASSSPSGRGAYNEQFF. CDR3 coding DNA: TGTGCCAGCAGCTCACCTTCAGGGCGGGGGGCCTACAATGAGCAGTTCTTC. Full variable domain (rest looked up from reference TRBV7-2 and TRBJ2-1): GAGVSQSPSNKVTEKGKDVELRCDPISGHTALYWYRQSLGQGLEFLIYFQGNSAPDKSGLPSDRFSAERTGGSVSTLTIQRTQQEDSAVYLCASSSPSGRGAYNEQFFGPGTRLTVL.

The V and J genes are TRBV13 and TRBJ1-1; no firm D call. The CDR3 contains 13 residues. Per germline, CDR1 PRHDT and CDR2 FYEKMQ (reference sequence). V was clipped by 1 base and J by 5 bases, with 8 bases between them. Written as DNA, the CDR3 is TGTGCCAGCAGCTTAGCCCCGGGTACTGAAGCTTTCTTT. Protein sequence: CASSLAPGTEAFF. Full variable domain (missing parts from reference TRBV13 and TRBJ1-1): AAGVIQSPRHLIKEKRETATLKCYPIPRHDTVYWYQQGPGQDPQFLISFYEKMQSDKGSIPDRFSAQQFSDYHSELNMSSLELGDSALYFCASSLAPGTEAFFGQGTRLTVV.

This chain uses TRBV15 with TRBJ2-3; TRBD1 is a possible D gene (5 bases). There are 16 residues in the CDR3. Trimming left V 1 base short and J 0 bases short, with 11 bases between. Germline V gene sequence: CDR1 LNHNV, CDR2 YYDKDF (reference sequence). CDR3 nucleotides: TGTGCCACCAGCAGAGTCAGACAGTCTAGCACAGATACGCAGTATTTT. This encodes CATSRVRQSSTDTQYF.

This sequence joins TRBV4-1 and TRBJ2-1, with no clear D. CDR3 size: 14 residues. Germline CDR1 and CDR2: MGHRA and YSYEKL. Trimming took off 3 bases at V and 6 bases at J, with 12 bases between the two ends. CDR3 residues: CASSQILRLNEQFF. The CDR3 nucleotides are TGCGCCAGCAGCCAGATACTGCGTCTCAATGAGCAGTTCTTC.

The chain uses TRBV13 and TRBJ1-2; 9 nucleotides match TRBD1. The germline gives CDR1 PRHDT, CDR2 FYEKMQ (reference sequence). V lost 11 bases, J lost 5 bases, and 9 bases stayed unmatched. The CDR3 has 13 residues. The CDR3 reads CAGAGQGDYGYTF. The CDR3 DNA follows: TGTGCCGGAGCGGGACAGGGTGATTATGGCTACACCTTC.

This clone has only one observation. V and J are TRBV11-2 and TRBJ2-5, with D possibly being TRBD2 (7 bases). There are 16 residues in the CDR3. CDR1 is SGHAT and CDR2 is FQNNGV in the germline V gene. V lost 8 bases and J 2 bases, leaving 21 bases between the germline ends. The CDR3: CASAFGAGDMQETQYF. The CDR3, as DNA: TGTGCCAGCGCATTTGGGGCGGGGGACATGCAAGAGACCCAGTACTTC.

The CDR3 region is CASSDHPGQGNYNEQFF. CDR3 DNA: TGTGCCAGCAGCGATCACCCGGGACAGGGGAACTACAATGAGCAGTTCTTC. The chain employs TRBV9 and TRBJ2-1, with 10 bases identical to TRBD1. Germline CDR1 and CDR2: SGDLS and YYNGEE. The CDR3 length is 17 residues. Germline trimming cut 3 bases from V and 3 bases from J; bases unmatched to any gene: 9.

The chain recombines TRBV7-9 with TRBJ1-1; no clear D. V gave up 4 bases and J gave up 5 bases, with 8 bases separating them. This CDR3 comprises 12 residues. CDR1 is SEHNR, CDR2 FQNEAQ, per germline (reference sequence). The CDR3 DNA is TGTGCCAGCAGCTCGATACAGACTGAAGCTTTCTTT. Protein sequence: CASSSIQTEAFF.

The chain is built from TRBV14 and TRBJ1-1; TRBD1 aligns across 10 bases. V lost 6 bases and J lost 10; bases outside the gene matches: 8. Per the germline V gene, CDR1 is SGHDN and CDR2 is FVKESK. This CDR3 is 13 amino acids long. The CDR3 DNA follows: TGTGCCAGCAGGAACCAGGGGGACAGGGGAGCTTTCTTT. Its translation is CASRNQGDRGAFF.

The V call is TRBV27, the J call TRBJ2-2, with a weak D call TRBD1 (6 bases). The germline CDR1 and CDR2 sequences are MNHEY and SMNVEV (reference sequence). The ends were cut back, 5 bases at V and 4 bases at J, with 17 bases in the middle. This CDR3 is 16 amino acids long. The chain's CDR3 is CASSPLGQTSTGELFF. As DNA, the CDR3 is TGTGCCAGCAGTCCCCTTGGACAGACGTCCACCGGGGAGCTGTTTTTT.

The chain recombines TRBV27 with TRBJ1-2; perhaps TRBD1 as D (5 bases). This CDR3 is built from 15 residues. Trimming took off 4 bases at V and 4 bases at J, with 16 bases between the two ends. Looked up from germline, CDR1 is MNHEY and CDR2 is SMNVEV (reference sequence). The CDR3 sequence is CASSSPRRGSYGYTF. The CDR3 DNA reads as TGTGCCAGCAGTTCACCCCGCCGGGGGAGCTATGGCTACACCTTC.

The J gene is TRBJ1-2, the V gene TRBV4-1, with TRBD1 matching over 7 bases. Germline lookup yields CDR1 MGHRA and CDR2 YSYEKL. J lost 5 bases, V lost 2 bases, and 5 bases had no gene match. The CDR3 has 14 amino acids. The CDR3 spells CASSQQTGRYGYTF. As DNA, the CDR3 is TGCGCCAGCAGCCAACAGACAGGGAGGTATGGCTACACCTTC.

The chain combines TRBV21-1 with TRBJ2-4; TRBD2, as called in the table, went unchecked against the DNA. TRBV21-1 has pseudogene status. CDR3 length: 18 residues. CDR3 nucleotides: TGTGCCAGCAGCAACGTCCTAGCGGGGGCCCTAGCCAAAAACATTCAGTACTTC. Its protein is CASSNVLAGALAKNIQYF.

The CDR3, as DNA: TGTGCCAGCAGCTTGATGGAGGCCGGGGAGCTGTTTTTT. Amino acid sequence: CASSLMEAGELFF. The V gene is TRBV13, the J gene TRBJ2-2, with D possibly matching TRBD2 (5 bases). Germline CDR1 reads PRHDT; CDR2 reads FYEKMQ (reference sequence). The length of the CDR3 is 13 residues. V was pared by 3 bases and J by 6 bases, with 8 bases between. Complete variable domain (other parts from reference TRBV13 and TRBJ2-2): AAGVIQSPRHLIKEKRETATLKCYPIPRHDTVYWYQQGPGQDPQFLISFYEKMQSDKGSIPDRFSAQQFSDYHSELNMSSLELGDSALYFCASSLMEAGELFFGEGSRLTVL.

The chain uses TRBV4-1 and TRBJ1-4; D perhaps matches TRBD1 (5 bases). V was cut by 1 base and J by 8 bases, with 11 bases left in between. CDR1 is MGHRA and CDR2 is YSYEKL in the germline V gene. The CDR3 extends over 14 amino acids. CDR3 region: CASSQVRVGEKLFF. The CDR3 coding sequence is TGCGCCAGCAGCCAAGTCAGGGTAGGGGAAAAACTGTTTTTT.

This chain connects TRBV4-3 to TRBJ1-3; D perhaps matches TRBD1 (5 bases). The CDR3 spans 15 residues. Trimming pared 4 bases from V and 0 bases from J, leaving 10 bases between. Germline CDR1 LGHNA, CDR2 YSLEER. This chain's CDR3 is CASSPRDSSGNTIYF. The DNA of the CDR3 is TGCGCCAGCAGCCCGCGTGACAGCTCTGGAAACACCATATATTTT.